This T cell receptor (beta chain) appears in the sequencing data of a study of cytomegalovirus exposure and HLA in healthy donors. General study results and limits: In a later analysis, a genetic analysis reported fewer productive-TCR N-insertions in an Asian-associated ancestry cluster than the cohort average. Highly shared variants forming one cluster were likely a sequencing artifact. Most TCR sequences were rare, but some public TCRs occurred in many donors.

V was clipped by 6 bases and J by 7 bases, with 7 bases between them. The CDR3 loop spans 11 amino acids. CDR1 and CDR2 (germline): MGHRA, YSYEKL. This clone was counted between two and nine times. The antigen is undetermined. The PCR made use of 60 Vbeta and 13 Jbeta primers. Authors' data handling: A later analysis counted about 80 million unique TCR beta chains, around 12 million shared. Repertoires were generated with immunoSEQ multiplex PCR, while TCRdb's copy carries only in-frame clones and drops some. Clone size and the V and J calls come from that table; the DNA yielded D and trimming. The sample records some 150,000 clones, roughly 80% being singletons.

The sample was PBMCs. The sequence derives from a male donor in good health and CMV-seronegative. The J gene is TRBJ2-1, the V gene TRBV4-1; the D gene is possibly TRBD2 (5 bases). CDR3 in amino acids: CASSPGNEQFF. The CDR3 DNA reads TGCGCCAGCAGTCCGGGGAATGAGCAGTTCTTC.